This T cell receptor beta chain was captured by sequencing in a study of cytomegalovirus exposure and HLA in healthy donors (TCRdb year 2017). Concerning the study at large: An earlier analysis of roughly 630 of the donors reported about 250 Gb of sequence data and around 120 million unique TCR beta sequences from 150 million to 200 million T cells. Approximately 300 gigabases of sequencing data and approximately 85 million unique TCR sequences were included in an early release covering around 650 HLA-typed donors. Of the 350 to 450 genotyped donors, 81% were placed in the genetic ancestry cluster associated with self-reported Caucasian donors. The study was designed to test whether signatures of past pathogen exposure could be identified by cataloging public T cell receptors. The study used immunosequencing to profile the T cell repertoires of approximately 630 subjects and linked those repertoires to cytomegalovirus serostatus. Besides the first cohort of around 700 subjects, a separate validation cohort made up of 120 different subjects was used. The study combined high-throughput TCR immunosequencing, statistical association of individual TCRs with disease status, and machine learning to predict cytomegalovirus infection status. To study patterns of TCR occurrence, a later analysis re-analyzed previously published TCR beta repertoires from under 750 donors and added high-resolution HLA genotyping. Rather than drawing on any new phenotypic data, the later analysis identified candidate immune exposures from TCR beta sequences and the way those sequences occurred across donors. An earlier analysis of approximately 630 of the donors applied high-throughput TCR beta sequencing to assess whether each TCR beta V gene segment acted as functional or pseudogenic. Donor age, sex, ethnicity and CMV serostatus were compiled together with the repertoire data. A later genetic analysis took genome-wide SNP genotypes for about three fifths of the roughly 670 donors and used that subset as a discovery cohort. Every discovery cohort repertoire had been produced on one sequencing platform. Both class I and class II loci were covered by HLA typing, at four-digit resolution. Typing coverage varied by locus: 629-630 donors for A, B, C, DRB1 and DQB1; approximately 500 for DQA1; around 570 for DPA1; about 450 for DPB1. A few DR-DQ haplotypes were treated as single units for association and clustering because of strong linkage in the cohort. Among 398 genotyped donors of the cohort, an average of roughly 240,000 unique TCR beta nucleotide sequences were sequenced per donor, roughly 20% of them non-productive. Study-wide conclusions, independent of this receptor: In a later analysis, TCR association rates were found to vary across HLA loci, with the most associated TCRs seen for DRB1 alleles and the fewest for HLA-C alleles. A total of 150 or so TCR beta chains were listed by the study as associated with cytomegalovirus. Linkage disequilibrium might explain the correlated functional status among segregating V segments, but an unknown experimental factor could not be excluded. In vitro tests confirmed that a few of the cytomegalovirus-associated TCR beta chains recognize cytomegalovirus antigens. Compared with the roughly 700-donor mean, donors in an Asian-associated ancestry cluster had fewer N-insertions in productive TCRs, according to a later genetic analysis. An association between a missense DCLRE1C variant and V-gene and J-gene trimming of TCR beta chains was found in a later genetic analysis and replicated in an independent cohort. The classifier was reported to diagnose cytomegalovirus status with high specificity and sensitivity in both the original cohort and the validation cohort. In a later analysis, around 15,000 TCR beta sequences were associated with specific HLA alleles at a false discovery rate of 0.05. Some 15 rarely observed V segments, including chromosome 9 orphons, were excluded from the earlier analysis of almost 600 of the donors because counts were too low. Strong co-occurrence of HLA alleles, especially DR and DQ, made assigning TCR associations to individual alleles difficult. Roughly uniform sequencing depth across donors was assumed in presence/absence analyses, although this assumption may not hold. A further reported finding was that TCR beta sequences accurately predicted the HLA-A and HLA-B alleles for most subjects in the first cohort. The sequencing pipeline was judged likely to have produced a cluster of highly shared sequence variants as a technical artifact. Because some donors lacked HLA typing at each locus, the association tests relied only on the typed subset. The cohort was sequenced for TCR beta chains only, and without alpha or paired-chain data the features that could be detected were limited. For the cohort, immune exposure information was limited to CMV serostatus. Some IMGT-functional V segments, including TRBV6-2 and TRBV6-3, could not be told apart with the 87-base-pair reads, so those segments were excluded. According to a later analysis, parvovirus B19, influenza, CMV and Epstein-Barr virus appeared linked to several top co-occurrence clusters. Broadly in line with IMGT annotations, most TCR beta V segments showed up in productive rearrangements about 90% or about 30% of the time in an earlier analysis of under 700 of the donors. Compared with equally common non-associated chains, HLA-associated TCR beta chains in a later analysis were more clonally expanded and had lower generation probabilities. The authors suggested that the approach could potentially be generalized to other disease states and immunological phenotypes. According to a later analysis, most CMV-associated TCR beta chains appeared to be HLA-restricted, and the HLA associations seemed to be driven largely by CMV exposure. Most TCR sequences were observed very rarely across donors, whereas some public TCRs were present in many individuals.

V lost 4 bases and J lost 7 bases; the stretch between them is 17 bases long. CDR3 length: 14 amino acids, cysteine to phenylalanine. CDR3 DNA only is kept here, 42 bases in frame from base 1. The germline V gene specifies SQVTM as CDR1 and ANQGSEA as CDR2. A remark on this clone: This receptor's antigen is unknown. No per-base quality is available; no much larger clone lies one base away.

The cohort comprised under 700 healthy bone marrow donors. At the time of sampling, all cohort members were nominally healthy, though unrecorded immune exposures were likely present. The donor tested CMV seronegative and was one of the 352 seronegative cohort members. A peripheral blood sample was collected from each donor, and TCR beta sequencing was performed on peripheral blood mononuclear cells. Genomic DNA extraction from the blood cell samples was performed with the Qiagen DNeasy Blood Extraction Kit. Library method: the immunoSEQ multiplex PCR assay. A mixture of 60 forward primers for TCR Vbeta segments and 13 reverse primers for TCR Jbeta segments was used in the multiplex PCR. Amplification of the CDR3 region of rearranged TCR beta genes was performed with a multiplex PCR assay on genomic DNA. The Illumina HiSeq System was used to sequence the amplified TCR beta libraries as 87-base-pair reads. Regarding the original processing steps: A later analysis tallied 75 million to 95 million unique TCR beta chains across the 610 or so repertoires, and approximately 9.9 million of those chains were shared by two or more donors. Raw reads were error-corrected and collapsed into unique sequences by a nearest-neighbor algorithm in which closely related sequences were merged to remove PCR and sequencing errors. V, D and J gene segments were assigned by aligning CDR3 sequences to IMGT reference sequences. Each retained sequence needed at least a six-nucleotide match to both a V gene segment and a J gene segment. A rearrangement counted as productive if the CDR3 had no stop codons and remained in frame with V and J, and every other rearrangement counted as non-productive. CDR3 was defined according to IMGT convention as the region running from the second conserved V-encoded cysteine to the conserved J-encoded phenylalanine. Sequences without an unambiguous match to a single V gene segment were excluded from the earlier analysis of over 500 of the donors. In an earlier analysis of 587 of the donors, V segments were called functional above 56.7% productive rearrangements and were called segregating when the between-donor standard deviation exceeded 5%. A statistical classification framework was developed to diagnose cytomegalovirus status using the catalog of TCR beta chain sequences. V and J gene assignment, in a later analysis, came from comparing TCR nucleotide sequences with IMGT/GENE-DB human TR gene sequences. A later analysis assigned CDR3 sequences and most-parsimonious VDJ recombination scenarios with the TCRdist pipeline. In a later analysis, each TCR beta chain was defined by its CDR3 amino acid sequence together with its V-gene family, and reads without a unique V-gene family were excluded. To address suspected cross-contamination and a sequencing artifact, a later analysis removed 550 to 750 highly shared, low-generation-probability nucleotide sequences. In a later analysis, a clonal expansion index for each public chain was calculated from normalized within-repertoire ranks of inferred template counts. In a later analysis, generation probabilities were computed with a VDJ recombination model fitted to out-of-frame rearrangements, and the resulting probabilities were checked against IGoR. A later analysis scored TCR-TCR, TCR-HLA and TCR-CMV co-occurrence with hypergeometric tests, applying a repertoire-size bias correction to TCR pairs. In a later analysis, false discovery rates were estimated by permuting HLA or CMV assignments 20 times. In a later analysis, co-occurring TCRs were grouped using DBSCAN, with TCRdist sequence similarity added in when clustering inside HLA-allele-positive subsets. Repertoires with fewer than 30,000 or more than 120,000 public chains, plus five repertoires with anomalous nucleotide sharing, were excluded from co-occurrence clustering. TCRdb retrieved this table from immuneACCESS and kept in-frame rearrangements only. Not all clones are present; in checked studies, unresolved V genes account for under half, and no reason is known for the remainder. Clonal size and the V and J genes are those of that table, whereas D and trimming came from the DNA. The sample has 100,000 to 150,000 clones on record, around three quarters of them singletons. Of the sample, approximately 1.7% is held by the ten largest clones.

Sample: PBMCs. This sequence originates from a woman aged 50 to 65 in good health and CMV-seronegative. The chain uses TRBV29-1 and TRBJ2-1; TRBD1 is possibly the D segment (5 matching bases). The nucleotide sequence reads TGCAGCGTTGTGGGGCCCTCTAACGATAATGAGCAGTTCTTC. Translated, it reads CSVVGPSNDNEQFF.